Sequencing of this T cell receptor beta chain was carried out in a study of CD8 T cells in Susac syndrome. With random hexamers, roughly 0.45 to 1 ug RNA was reverse transcribed. TCRdb itself ran the immunoSEQ multiplex PCR reads through MiXCR, one entry per CDR3 protein. The sample contains roughly 50,000 distinct CDR3 sequences, 93% of which appear only once. The trim removed 4 bases at V and 6 bases at J, leaving 9 bases unmatched. The CDR3 consists of 16 residues. In germline, CDR1 is LGHDT, CDR2 YNNKEL (reference sequence). Source material: CD8+ T cells from PBMCs. The source of this sequence is a human donor in good health. The rearrangement uses TRBV3-1 and TRBJ2-1, with 10 bases that match TRBD2. This CDR3 is CASSLFTSGIPNEQFF. The CDR3 DNA sequence: TGTGCCAGCAGCCTCTTTACTAGCGGGATCCCCAATGAGCAGTTCTTC.